This T cell receptor beta chain was retrieved from a study of T cell repertoires in cytomegalovirus infection. There are a few counts of this clonotype. Its antigen remains unknown. The CDR3 extends over 21 amino acids. Looked up from germline, CDR1 is SGHVS and CDR2 is FNYEAQ. The junction had 22 bases not matched to a gene; V was cut back by 5 bases and J by 3 bases. TCRdb reprocessed the reads via MiXCR and lists one record per CDR3 protein. Altogether 200,000 or so distinct CDR3 sequences are present, around 40% being singletons, with the ten largest covering roughly three fifths. Sequenced here: CD8+ T cells from cultured PBMCs, sampled from culture after CMV antigen stimulation. The TCR was taken from a human donor in good health (CMV status not recorded). Some clones in this sample may be carry-over from other donors' samples. The chain links TRBV7-6 to TRBJ2-2; 9 bases align to TRBD1. The CDR3 is CASSQPGDRELKMRDTGELFF. The CDR3 nucleotides are TGTGCCAGCAGCCAGCCGGGGGACAGGGAGTTGAAAATGAGGGACACCGGGGAGCTGTTTTTT.